The following is a TCR beta chain sequence with its context. The antigen is not known. Using immunoSEQ multiplex PCR, the repertoire was profiled, and TCRdb retains in-frame clones only, with some absent. The table lists some 48,000 clones, roughly 78% of them singletons. Germline lookup yields CDR1 LGHNA and CDR2 YNFKEQ. This CDR3 has 17 residues. V was clipped by 0 bases and J by 0 bases, with 15 bases between them. This sample's time point: week 5, during vaccination. Each vaccine dose was 300 ug of mutant IDH1 20-mer peptide, with topical imiquimod. Newly diagnosed WHO grade 3 or 4 IDH1-mutant, ATRX-lost astrocytomas were identified in the donors. The sample originates from a study of a mutant IDH1 vaccine in newly diagnosed glioma. Study overall: Patients began vaccination 4-6 weeks after radiotherapy alone, or with temozolomide cycles. Of the patients given treatment, around 60% were male and about 38% were female, and a mean age of about 44 years was recorded.

The V call is TRBV4-2, the J call TRBJ2-7, with a tentative D call TRBD1 (6 bases). The TCR sequence derives from a woman in her 40s with glioma. Sequencing used PBMCs, obtained from a glioma patient whose treatment included an IDH1 peptide vaccine. As DNA, the CDR3 is TGTGCCAGCAGCCAAGATTCAGGGGCCTCAACCTCCTACGAGCAGTACTTC. Encoded protein: CASSQDSGASTSYEQYF.